This T cell receptor beta chain was recovered during a study of Ad26.COV2.S vaccination and SARS-CoV-2 variants. As to treatment: roughly 19 received Ad26.COV2.S at low or high dose, single or two shots; 5 received placebo; per-sample allocation not given. Sample collection was performed on day 63 after the first vaccine or placebo injection. Assay: immunoSEQ multiplex PCR; the TCRdb copy retains only in-frame clones and omits some. This table holds roughly 300,000 clones, around 89% found once. The CDR3 covers 13 residues. Germline loops: CDR1 SGHNT, CDR2 YYREEE (reference sequence). V gave up 0 bases and J gave up 8 bases, with 9 bases separating them. This clone turned up a few times.

This TCR derives from a person aged 18-65 years who received the Ad26.COV2.S COVID-19 vaccine or a placebo. This material consisted of peripheral blood, taken in a trial of Ad26.COV2.S vaccine versus placebo. The chain joins TRBV5-4 to TRBJ1-3; the D is unclear. The CDR3 DNA follows: TGTGCCAGCAGCTTGGAGGGAACTGACACCATATATTTT. Residues: CASSLEGTDTIYF.